The present TCR beta chain was sequenced within a study of identical twins. This CDR3 region has 15 residues. V lost 4 bases to trimming and J lost 7 bases; unmatched junction nucleotides: 8. The germline V gene has CDR1 SGDLS and CDR2 YYNGEE. TCRdb re-called the 5' RACE reads with MiXCR, one entry per CDR3 protein. The sample gives a few hundred thousand distinct CDR3 sequences, about 8.5% of which show up once; less than 4% is in the top ten. This sample also belongs to another study, concerning yellow fever vaccine responses in identical twins.

This TCR came from a woman between 18 and 29 years old in good health. Input material: CD8+ T cells sorted from blood. The rearrangement joins TRBV9 to TRBJ2-1, with TRBD1 matching 10 bases. The CDR3 spells CASSPRDRGLNEQFF. The CDR3 nucleotides are TGTGCCAGCAGCCCCCGGGACAGGGGTTTAAATGAGCAGTTCTTC.